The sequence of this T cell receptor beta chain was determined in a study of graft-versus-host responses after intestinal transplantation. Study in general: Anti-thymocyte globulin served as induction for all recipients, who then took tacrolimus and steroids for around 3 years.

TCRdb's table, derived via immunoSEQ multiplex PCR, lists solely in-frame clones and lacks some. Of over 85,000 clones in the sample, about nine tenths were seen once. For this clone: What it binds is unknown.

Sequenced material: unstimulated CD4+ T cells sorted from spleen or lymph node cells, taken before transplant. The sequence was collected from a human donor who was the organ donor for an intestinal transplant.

The CDR3 sequence is CASSQEGFSGGLDTQYF. The DNA for the CDR3 is TGTGCCAGCAGCCAAGAAGGGTTTAGCGGGGGATTAGATACGCAGTATTTT. The J gene is TRBJ2-3, the V gene TRBV4-2, with 9 nucleotides matching TRBD2. The length of the CDR3 is 17 residues. Germline V CDR1 and CDR2: LGHNA, YNFKEQ. The V and J ends lost 0 bases and 5 bases, in that order; junction bases with no gene match: 9.